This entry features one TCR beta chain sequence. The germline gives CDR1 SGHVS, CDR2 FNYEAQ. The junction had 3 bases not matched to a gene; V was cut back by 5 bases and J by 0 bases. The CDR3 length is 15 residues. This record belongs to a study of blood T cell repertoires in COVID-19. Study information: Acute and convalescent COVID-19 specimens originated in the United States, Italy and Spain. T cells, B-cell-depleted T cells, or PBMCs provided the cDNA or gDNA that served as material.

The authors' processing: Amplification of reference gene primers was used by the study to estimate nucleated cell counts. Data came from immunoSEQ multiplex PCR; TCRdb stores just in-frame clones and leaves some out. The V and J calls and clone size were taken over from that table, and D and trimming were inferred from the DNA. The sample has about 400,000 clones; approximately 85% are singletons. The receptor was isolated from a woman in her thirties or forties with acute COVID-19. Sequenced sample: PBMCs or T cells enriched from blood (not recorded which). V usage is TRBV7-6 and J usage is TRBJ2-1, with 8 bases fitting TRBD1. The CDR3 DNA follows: TGTGCCAGCAGCCCTGGACAGGGCTCCTACAATGAGCAGTTCTTC. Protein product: CASSPGQGSYNEQFF.